This T cell receptor beta chain was documented in a study of blood T cell repertoires in COVID-19. About the study: Donors in the United States, Italy and Spain gave samples during acute or convalescent COVID-19. Sources were T cells, B-cell-depleted T cells, or PBMCs; the material itself was cDNA or gDNA.

V trimming: 9 bases; J trimming: 0 bases; junction bases outside the gene matches: 9. CDR1 and CDR2 from the germline V gene are SGHRS and YFSETQ. This CDR3 is built from 15 residues. Two consecutive negative NP/OP PCR tests, clearance, or resolved symptoms defined Cohort 3 recovery. TCRdb's table, derived via immunoSEQ multiplex PCR, lists solely in-frame clones and lacks some. The profile shows approximately 440,000 clones, less than 95% of them singletons. This TCR was sampled from a man between 18 and 29 years old who had recovered from COVID-19. What was sequenced was PBMCs or T cells enriched from blood (not recorded which). The chain couples TRBV5-1 to TRBJ1-5; 7 bases are a match to TRBD1. The DNA of the CDR3 is TGCGCCACCCGGAGGGACAGTAATAGCAATCAGCCCCAGCATTTT. As protein: CATRRDSNSNQPQHF.